The 20 T cell receptor beta chains reported below all come from one sample, sequenced in a study of T cells expressing NK-cell markers. TCRdb reprocessed the 5' RACE reads, with one entry per CDR3 protein and no DNA. Its table lists about 440,000 distinct CDR3 sequences. Sequencing was carried out using blood T cells: a sorted CD56 or NKG2C T cell subset, CD4+ or CD8+ T cells, or bulk PBMC T cells (not recorded which). These receptor sequences come from a woman aged 18 to 75 in good health.

The rearrangement joins TRBV2 to TRBJ2-7; TCRdb's D gene call, TRBD2, goes unchecked for lack of DNA. The germline gives CDR1 SNHLY, CDR2 FYNNEI. The CDR3 has 15 residues. The CDR3 sequence: CASTQSGFNVYEQYF.

The V gene is TRBV14, the J gene TRBJ2-2; TCRdb selects TRBD1, and the lack of DNA leaves this call unchecked. The CDR3 has 15 amino acids. CDR1 and CDR2 (germline): SGHDN, FVKESK. CDR3 sequence reads: CASSLDSMNTGELFF.

V is TRBV28 and J is TRBJ2-7; TCRdb proposes TRBD2, but this gene call is untestable without DNA. CDR3 length: 14 residues. The germline V gene has CDR1 MDHEN and CDR2 SYDVKM. The CDR3 sequence is CASSFTSARYEQYF.

The genes are TRBV5-1 and TRBJ2-1; TCRdb's D gene call, TRBD1, goes unchecked for lack of DNA. The germline V gene has CDR1 SGHRS and CDR2 YFSETQ. CDR3 length equals 13 residues. The CDR3 sequence: CASSLGTGDEQFF.

This chain joins TRBV19 and TRBJ2-1; the D call from TCRdb, TRBD1, cannot be confirmed without DNA. CDR3 length: 15 amino acids. Germline V gene data show CDR1 as LNHDA and CDR2 as SQIVND (reference sequence). The CDR3 loop is CASSIGTGGRNEQFF.

V is TRBV19 and J is TRBJ1-1; TCRdb gives TRBD1 as the D gene, but with no DNA this cannot be confirmed. The CDR3 is 18 residues long. CDR1 LNHDA and CDR2 SQIVND come from the germline V gene (reference sequence). The CDR3: CASSMGTGYSILGTEAFF.

This rearrangement joins TRBV6-5 to TRBJ2-7; TCRdb lists TRBD1, though no DNA is available to test this call. The CDR3 runs to 16 residues. Germline CDR1 and CDR2: MNHEY and SVGAGI. CDR3 amino acids: CASSYSPQGGSYEQYF.

The chain has TRBV20-1 and TRBJ2-5. Germline V CDR1 and CDR2: DFQATT, SNEGSKA (reference sequence). The CDR3 runs 14 residues. The CDR3 sequence is CSANPSGHQETQYF.

The genes are TRBV12-3 or TRBV12-4 and TRBJ2-5; lacking DNA, the TRBD2 call made by TCRdb goes unchecked. The CDR3 loop spans 15 amino acids. The CDR3 loop reads CASSALAGGEETQYF.

This chain connects TRBV20-1 to TRBJ2-7; there is no DNA to check the TCRdb D call of TRBD2. Germline loops: CDR1 DFQATT, CDR2 SNEGSKA (reference sequence). The CDR3 sequence is 13 residues long. CDR3 protein: CSARVGLGYEQYF.

The chain couples TRBV20-1 to TRBJ1-1. The CDR3 extends over 16 amino acids. Germline V gene data show CDR1 as DFQATT and CDR2 as SNEGSKA (reference sequence). Here the CDR3 reads CSARLQGGGMNTEAFF.

The V call is TRBV20-1, the J call TRBJ2-1. The CDR3 length is 14 residues. The germline CDR1 and CDR2 sequences are DFQATT and SNEGSKA (reference sequence). The CDR3 is CSARRSKEPNEQFF.

The chain has TRBV12-3 or TRBV12-4 and TRBJ2-5. This CDR3 region has 13 residues. The CDR3 sequence: CASSLSGEETQYF.

The CDR3 sequence: CATGQGASAVNTEAFF. The chain combines TRBV10-3 with TRBJ1-1; TCRdb selects TRBD1, and the lack of DNA leaves this call unchecked. Germline V lookup: CDR1 ENHRY, CDR2 SYGVKD. The CDR3 contains 16 residues.

This chain uses TRBV15 with TRBJ2-1; TCRdb names TRBD1, which stays unverified in the absence of DNA. The CDR3 is 17 residues long. The germline V gene has CDR1 LNHNV and CDR2 YYDKDF (reference sequence). The chain's CDR3 is CATSRDWGAGIYNEQFF.

The rearrangement uses TRBV5-5 and TRBJ2-3; TCRdb lists TRBD2, though no DNA is available to test this call. In germline, CDR1 is SGHKS, CDR2 YYEKEE (reference sequence). The CDR3 is 16 amino acids. The CDR3 loop is CASSSLLAGGTDTQYF.

V is TRBV6-5 and J is TRBJ2-2; the TCRdb D gene call, TRBD2, has no DNA to confirm it. The CDR3 sequence is 14 residues long. Germline CDR1 reads MNHEY; CDR2 reads SVGAGI. The chain's CDR3 is CASSSARKVVELFF.

V is TRBV11-2 and J is TRBJ1-1; TCRdb reports TRBD1, a call that lacks DNA to check it against. This CDR3 is built from 15 residues. Per germline, CDR1 SGHAT and CDR2 FQNNGV. CDR3 in amino acids: CASSPKTGFSTEAFF.

V gene TRBV4-2 combines with J gene TRBJ2-2; TCRdb lists TRBD1, though no DNA is available to test this call. Germline lookup yields CDR1 LGHNA and CDR2 YNFKEQ. The CDR3 has 16 amino acids. The CDR3 here is CASSLRQGKATGELFF.

The CDR3 here is CSARVRTGRNTGELFF. The V gene is TRBV20-1, the J gene TRBJ2-2; TCRdb names TRBD1, which stays unverified in the absence of DNA. This CDR3 contains 16 residues. Per the germline V gene, CDR1 is DFQATT and CDR2 is SNEGSKA (reference sequence).